This entry lists 9 T cell receptor beta chains sequenced from one sample in a study of cytomegalovirus exposure and HLA in healthy donors. PCR involved 60 Vbeta and 13 Jbeta primers. Assay used: immunoSEQ multiplex PCR; TCRdb lists only in-frame clones, some missing. The sample carries approximately 160,000 clones, approximately 80% recorded once. Input material: PBMCs. These receptors were taken from a male donor in good health and CMV-seropositive.

The chain carries TRBV11-3 and TRBJ2-2; TRBD1 is a possible D gene (8 bases). CDR1 is SGHNT, CDR2 YENEEA, per germline. The CDR3 extends over 16 amino acids. Trimming shortened V by 5 bases and J by 0 bases, and 13 bases separated the two germline ends. The CDR3 DNA is TGTGCCAGCAGCCAACAGGGGGGGCCGAACACCGGGGAGCTGTTTTTT. Translation: CASSQQGGPNTGELFF.

This rearrangement joins TRBV7-6 to TRBJ1-1; 7 nucleotides line up with TRBD1. With V trimmed by 6 bases and J by 1 base, 8 bases remained unmatched. CDR1 and CDR2 (germline): SGHVS, FNYEAQ. The CDR3 is 15 amino acids. CDR3 residues: CASRDPGQPNTEAFF. In DNA form, the CDR3 reads TGTGCCAGCAGGGACCCGGGACAGCCGAACACTGAAGCTTTCTTT.

As concerns this clone: Mismatch with germline at one junction end may stem from a read error. The chain uses TRBV5-1 and TRBJ2-7; 7 nucleotides align to TRBD1. CDR3 size: 15 residues. Germline CDR1 is SGHRS and CDR2 is YFSETQ. In DNA, the CDR3 is TGCGCCAGCAGGTTGGGACAGAGAAATTCCTACGAGCAGTACTTC. Its translation: CASRLGQRNSYEQYF.

The sample holds one count of this clone. This rearrangement joins TRBV19 to TRBJ1-1; 8 bases fit TRBD1. Germline CDR1 LNHDA, CDR2 SQIVND (reference sequence). Trimming at V came to 6 bases and at J to 7 bases, leaving 7 bases not matched to a gene. This CDR3 region has 13 residues. This chain's CDR3 is CASSLTGAREAFF. The CDR3 nucleotides read TGTGCCAGTAGCCTGACAGGGGCCCGTGAAGCTTTCTTT.

The chain has TRBV9 and TRBJ2-5; 10 nucleotides line up with TRBD2. V was clipped by 4 bases and J by 2 bases; unmatched bases: 14. The CDR3 runs to 18 residues. The V gene's germline CDR1 is SGDLS and CDR2 YYNGEE. The CDR3 DNA reads TGTGCCAGCAGCCTCCATGGGGGGGCGACTAGCGGGCAAGAGACCCAGTACTTC. Translated, it gives CASSLHGGATSGQETQYF.

The gene calls are TRBV4-2 and TRBJ2-2; TRBD2 aligns across 8 bases. V gave up 1 base and J gave up 5 bases; unmatched junction bases: 3. CDR1 LGHNA and CDR2 YNFKEQ come from the germline V gene. The CDR3 spans 15 residues. The CDR3 DNA reads TGTGCCAGCAGCCAAGCGGGGGGGCATACCGGGGAGCTGTTTTTT. Protein: CASSQAGGHTGELFF.

This clone has a handful of counts. The V call is TRBV10-3, the J call TRBJ1-4; D might be TRBD1 (6 bases). The germline gives CDR1 ENHRY, CDR2 SYGVKD. Deletions cut 11 bases from V and 3 bases from J, with 13 bases between. This CDR3 contains 13 residues. The CDR3 DNA is TGTGCCTTTCCCAGGGGTCCTAATGAAAAACTGTTTTTT. This encodes CAFPRGPNEKLFF.

J is TRBJ2-1 and V is TRBV7-9; 14 positions agree with TRBD2. The trim removed 4 bases at V and 8 bases at J, leaving 7 bases unmatched. Germline loops: CDR1 SEHNR, CDR2 FQNEAQ (reference sequence). The CDR3 loop spans 16 amino acids. In nucleotides, the CDR3 is TGTGCCAGCAGCTACCGACTAGCGGGGGGGCATGATGAGCAGTTCTTC. Residues: CASSYRLAGGHDEQFF.

The rearrangement joins TRBV7-3 to TRBJ2-3; TRBD2 might be the D (5 bases). Germline V gene data show CDR1 as SGHTA and CDR2 as FQGTGA. The CDR3 is 14 residues long. Between the trimmed V and J ends, which lost 2 bases and 6 bases, there was a span of 12 bases. The CDR3 DNA follows: TGTGCCAGCAGCTTAGGCGGGTCTTTCGATACGCAGTATTTT. Its protein is CASSLGGSFDTQYF.